The TCR beta chain described here comes from a study of CD8+CD57+ T cells in acquired aplastic anemia. The V gene lost 8 bases and the J gene lost 3 bases, with 17 bases spanning the gap. Germline CDR1 reads SGHAT; CDR2 reads FQNNGV. This CDR3 contains 14 residues. As for this clonotype: Just one base apart from a much larger clone, this may be a read error.

Genomic DNA served as template for TCR beta VDJ and CDR3 profiling. TCRdb re-analysed the reads in MiXCR, keeping a single row per CDR3 protein. The profile shows 200,000 to 250,000 distinct CDR3 sequences, around 43% of them singletons. Only patients with CD8+CD57+ cell expansion on flow cytometry were chosen for sequencing. Severe acquired aplastic anemia was the diagnosis recorded for all patients. The TCR was taken from a human donor with aplastic anemia. V gene TRBV11-2 combines with J gene TRBJ2-7; D is ambiguous. The sample was sorted CD4+, CD8+, or CD8+CD57+ T cells (not recorded which) from PBMCs. The CDR3 DNA follows: TGTGCCAGCGAAAGATCTGGGTCTGACTACGAGCAGTACTTC. Translated: CASERSGSDYEQYF.